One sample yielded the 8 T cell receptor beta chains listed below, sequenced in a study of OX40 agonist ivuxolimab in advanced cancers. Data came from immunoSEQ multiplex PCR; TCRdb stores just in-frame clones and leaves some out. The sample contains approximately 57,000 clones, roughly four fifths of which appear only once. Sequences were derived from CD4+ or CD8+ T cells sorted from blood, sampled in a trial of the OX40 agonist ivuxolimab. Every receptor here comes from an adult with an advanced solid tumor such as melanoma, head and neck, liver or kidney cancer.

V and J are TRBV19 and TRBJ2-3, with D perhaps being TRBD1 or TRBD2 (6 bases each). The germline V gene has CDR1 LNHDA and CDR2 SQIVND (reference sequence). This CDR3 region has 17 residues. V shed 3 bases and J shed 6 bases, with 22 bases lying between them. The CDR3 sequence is CASSILPGATGADTQYF. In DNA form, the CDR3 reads TGTGCCAGTAGTATTCTACCGGGGGCGACCGGTGCGGATACGCAGTATTTT.

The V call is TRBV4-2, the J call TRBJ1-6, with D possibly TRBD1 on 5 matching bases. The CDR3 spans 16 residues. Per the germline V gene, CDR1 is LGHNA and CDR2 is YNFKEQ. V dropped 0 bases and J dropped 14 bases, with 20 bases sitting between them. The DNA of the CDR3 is TGTGCCAGCAGCCAAGATCTTACAGGTTCGGGTTGGGCCCTCCACTTT. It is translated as CASSQDLTGSGWALHF.

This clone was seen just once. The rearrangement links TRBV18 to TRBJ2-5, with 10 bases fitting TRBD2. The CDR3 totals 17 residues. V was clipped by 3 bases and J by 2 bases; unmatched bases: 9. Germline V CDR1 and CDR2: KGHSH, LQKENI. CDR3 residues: CASSPRPSGGRQETQYF. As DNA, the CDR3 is TGTGCCAGCTCACCCCGCCCTAGCGGGGGACGGCAAGAGACCCAGTACTTC.

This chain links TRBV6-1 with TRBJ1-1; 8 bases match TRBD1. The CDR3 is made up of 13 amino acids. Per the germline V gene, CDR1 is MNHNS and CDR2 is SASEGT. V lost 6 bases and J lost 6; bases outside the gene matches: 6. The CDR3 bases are TGTGCCAGCAGCGACAGGGGTGGGGCTGAAGCTTTCTTT. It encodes CASSDRGGAEAFF.

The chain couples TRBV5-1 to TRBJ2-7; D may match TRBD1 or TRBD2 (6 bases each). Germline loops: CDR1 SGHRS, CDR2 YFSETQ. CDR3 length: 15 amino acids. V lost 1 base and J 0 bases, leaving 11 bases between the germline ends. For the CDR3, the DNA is TGCGCCAGCAGCTTGTTTCGGGGGCCCTCCTACGAGCAGTACTTC. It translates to CASSLFRGPSYEQYF.

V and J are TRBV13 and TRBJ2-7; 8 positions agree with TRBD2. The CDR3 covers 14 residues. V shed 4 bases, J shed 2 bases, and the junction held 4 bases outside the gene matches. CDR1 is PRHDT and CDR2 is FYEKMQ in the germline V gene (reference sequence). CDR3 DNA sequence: TGTGCCAGCAGCTGGAGCGGGGGCACCTACGAGCAGTACTTC. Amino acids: CASSWSGGTYEQYF.

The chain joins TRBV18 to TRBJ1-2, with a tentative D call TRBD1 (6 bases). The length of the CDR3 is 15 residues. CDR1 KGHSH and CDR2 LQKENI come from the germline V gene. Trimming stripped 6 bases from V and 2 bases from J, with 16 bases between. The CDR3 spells CASSPPGAINYGYTF. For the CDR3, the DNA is TGTGCCAGCTCTCCCCCGGGGGCGATCAACTATGGCTACACCTTC.

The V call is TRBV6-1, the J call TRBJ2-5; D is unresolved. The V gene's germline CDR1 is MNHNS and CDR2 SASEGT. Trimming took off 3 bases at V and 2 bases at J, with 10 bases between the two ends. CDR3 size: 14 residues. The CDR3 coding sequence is TGTGCCAGCAGTGAGAATACAGCTCAAGAGACCCAGTACTTC. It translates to CASSENTAQETQYF.